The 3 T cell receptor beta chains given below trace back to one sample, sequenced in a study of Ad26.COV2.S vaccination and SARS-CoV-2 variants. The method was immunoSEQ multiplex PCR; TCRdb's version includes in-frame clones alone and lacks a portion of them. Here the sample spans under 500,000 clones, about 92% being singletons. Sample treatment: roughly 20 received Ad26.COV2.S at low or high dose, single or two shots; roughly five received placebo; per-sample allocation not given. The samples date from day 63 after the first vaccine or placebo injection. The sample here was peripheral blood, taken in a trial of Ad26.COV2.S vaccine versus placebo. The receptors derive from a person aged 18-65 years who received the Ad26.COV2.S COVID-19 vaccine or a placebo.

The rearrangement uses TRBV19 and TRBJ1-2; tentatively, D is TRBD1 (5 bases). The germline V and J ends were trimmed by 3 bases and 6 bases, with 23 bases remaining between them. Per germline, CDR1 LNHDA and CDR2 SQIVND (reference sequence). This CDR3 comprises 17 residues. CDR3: CASSINGAGRPLDGYTF. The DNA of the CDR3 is TGTGCCAGTAGTATCAATGGGGCAGGGAGACCCCTGGATGGCTACACCTTC.

CDR3 in DNA: TGCGCCAGCAGCCAACATAGCCTAGACAGGGGGCTTGCGAAGACCCAGTACTTC. It is translated as CASSQHSLDRGLAKTQYF. V usage is TRBV4-3 and J usage is TRBJ2-5, with 10 nucleotides matching TRBD1. Looked up from germline, CDR1 is LGHNA and CDR2 is YSLEER. The CDR3 consists of 18 residues. V gave up 2 bases and J gave up 6 bases; unmatched junction bases: 15.

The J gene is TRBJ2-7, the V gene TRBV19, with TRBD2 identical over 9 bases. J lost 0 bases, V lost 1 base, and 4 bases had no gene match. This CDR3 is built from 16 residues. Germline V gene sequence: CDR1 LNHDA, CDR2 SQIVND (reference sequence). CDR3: CASSIASGASSYEQYF. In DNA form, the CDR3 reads TGTGCCAGTAGTATAGCTAGCGGGGCAAGCTCCTACGAGCAGTACTTC.